These 5 T cell receptor beta chains share one sample of origin, sequenced in a study of blood T cell repertoires in COVID-19. Assay used: immunoSEQ multiplex PCR; TCRdb lists only in-frame clones, some missing. The table has roughly 180,000 clones, roughly 80% seen once. The sequenced sample was peripheral blood. The origin of the receptors is a man in his sixties with active or convalescent COVID-19.

This chain joins TRBV28 and TRBJ1-4; TRBD1 matches at 9 bases. Germline V lookup: CDR1 MDHEN, CDR2 SYDVKM. V shed 8 bases and J 3 bases; nucleotides not matched to a gene: 10. The CDR3 covers 16 residues. In DNA form, the CDR3 reads TGTGCCAGCCAACCCACACAGGGGGCAGCTAATGAAAAACTGTTTTTT. Translating it yields CASQPTQGAANEKLFF.

In this sample, this clone turned up once. The gene calls are TRBV4-3 and TRBJ1-4, with TRBD1 as a possible D gene (5 bases). Trimming removed 4 bases from V and 8 bases from J, with 26 bases in between. The CDR3 is made up of 18 amino acids. Per germline, CDR1 LGHNA and CDR2 YSLEER. As DNA, the CDR3 is TGCGCCAGCAGCCCCAGTGGGGGAGGACGGTCCTCAGAGGAAAAACTGTTTTTT. This codes for CASSPSGGGRSSEEKLFF.

This clone was seen only once. V and J are TRBV6-5 and TRBJ2-5; 7 bases are shared with TRBD1. This CDR3 spans 14 amino acids. Germline values: CDR1 MNHEY, CDR2 SVGAGI. V was pared by 2 bases and J by 4 bases, with 4 bases of the junction left unmatched. CDR3 in DNA: TGTGCCAGCAGTTACCAGGGGGAAGCAGAGACCCAGTACTTC. It encodes CASSYQGEAETQYF.

This chain links TRBV13 with TRBJ2-3; D is possibly TRBD1 (6 bases). Trimming stripped 3 bases from V and 6 bases from J, with 16 bases between. CDR1 and CDR2 (germline): PRHDT, FYEKMQ (reference sequence). This CDR3 has 15 residues. As DNA, the CDR3 is TGTGCCAGCAGCTTTGGCCGCGGGCAGGGGGATACGCAGTATTTT. Its protein is CASSFGRGQGDTQYF.

The rearrangement joins TRBV6-5 to TRBJ1-5; the D gene is possibly TRBD1 (5 bases). The CDR3 spans 12 residues. Trimming took off 5 bases at V and 9 bases at J, with 11 bases between the two ends. CDR1 is MNHEY, CDR2 SVGAGI, per germline. The CDR3 DNA reads as TGTGCCAGCAGTCAACTCCAGGGGCCCCAGCATTTT. Its translation: CASSQLQGPQHF.